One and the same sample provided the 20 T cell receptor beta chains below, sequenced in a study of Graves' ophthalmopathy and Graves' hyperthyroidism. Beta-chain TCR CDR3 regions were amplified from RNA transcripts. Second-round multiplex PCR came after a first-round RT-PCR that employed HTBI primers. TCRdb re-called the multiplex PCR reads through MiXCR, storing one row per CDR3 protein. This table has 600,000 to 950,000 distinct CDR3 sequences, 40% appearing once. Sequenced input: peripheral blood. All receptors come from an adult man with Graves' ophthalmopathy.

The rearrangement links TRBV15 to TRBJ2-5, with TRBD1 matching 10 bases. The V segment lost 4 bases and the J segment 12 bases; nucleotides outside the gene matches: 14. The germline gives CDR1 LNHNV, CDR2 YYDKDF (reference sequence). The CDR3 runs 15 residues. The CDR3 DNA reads TGTGCCACCAGCAAGGACAGGGGGGTAGCGGGGACGAAGTACTTC. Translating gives CATSKDRGVAGTKYF.

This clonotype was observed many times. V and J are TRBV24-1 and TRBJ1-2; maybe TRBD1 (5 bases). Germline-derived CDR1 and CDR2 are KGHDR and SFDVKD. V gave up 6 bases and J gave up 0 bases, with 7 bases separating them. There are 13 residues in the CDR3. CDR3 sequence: CATSTGANYGYTF. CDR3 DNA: TGTGCCACCAGTACAGGCGCTAACTATGGCTACACCTTC.

The CDR3 DNA follows: TGTGCCAGCAGCTTTTTGACAGGGGAAAACTATGGCTACACCTTC. Translating it yields CASSFLTGENYGYTF. V is TRBV7-9 and J is TRBJ1-2; 8 nucleotides match TRBD1. Germline CDR1 is SEHNR and CDR2 is FQNEAQ (reference sequence). CDR3 length: 15 residues. The junction had 5 bases not matched to a gene; V was cut back by 3 bases and J by 2 bases.

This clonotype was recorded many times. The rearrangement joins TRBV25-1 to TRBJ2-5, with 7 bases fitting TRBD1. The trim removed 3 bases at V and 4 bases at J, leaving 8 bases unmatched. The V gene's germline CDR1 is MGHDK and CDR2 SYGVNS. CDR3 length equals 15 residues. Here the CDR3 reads CASSELTGWGETQYF. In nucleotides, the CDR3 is TGTGCCAGCAGTGAGTTGACAGGGTGGGGAGAGACCCAGTACTTC.

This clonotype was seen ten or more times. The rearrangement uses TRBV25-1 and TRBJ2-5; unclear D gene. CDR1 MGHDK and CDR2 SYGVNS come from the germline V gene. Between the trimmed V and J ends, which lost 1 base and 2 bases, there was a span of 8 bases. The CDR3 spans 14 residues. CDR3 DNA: TGTGCCAGCAGTGAATTCATACCTCAAGAGACCCAGTACTTC. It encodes CASSEFIPQETQYF.

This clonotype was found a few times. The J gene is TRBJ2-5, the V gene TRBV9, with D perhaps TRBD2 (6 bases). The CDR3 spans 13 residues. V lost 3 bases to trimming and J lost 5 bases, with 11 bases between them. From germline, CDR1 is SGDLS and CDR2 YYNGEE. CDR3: CASSAGLYETQYF. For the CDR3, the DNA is TGTGCCAGCAGCGCGGGACTTTATGAGACCCAGTACTTC. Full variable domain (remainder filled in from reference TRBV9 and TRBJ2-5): DSGVTQTPKHLITATGQRVTLRCSPRSGDLSVYWYQQSLDQGLQFLIQYYNGEERAKGNILERFSAQQFPDLHSELNLSSLELGDSALYFCASSAGLYETQYFGPGTRLLVL.

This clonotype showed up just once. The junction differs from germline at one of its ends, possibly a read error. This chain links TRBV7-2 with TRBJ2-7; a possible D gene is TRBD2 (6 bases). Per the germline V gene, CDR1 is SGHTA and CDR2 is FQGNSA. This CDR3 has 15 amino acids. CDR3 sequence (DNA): TGCGCCAGCAGCCATGCCCTGGGACTCATCTACGAGCAGTACTTC. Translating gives CASSHALGLIYEQYF. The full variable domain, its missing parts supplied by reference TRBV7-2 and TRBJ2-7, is GAGVSQSPSNKVTEKGKDVELRCDPISGHTALYWYRQSLGQGLEFLIYFQGNSAPDKSGLPSDRFSAERTGGSVSTLTIQRTQQEDSAVYLCASSHALGLIYEQYFGPGTRLTVT.

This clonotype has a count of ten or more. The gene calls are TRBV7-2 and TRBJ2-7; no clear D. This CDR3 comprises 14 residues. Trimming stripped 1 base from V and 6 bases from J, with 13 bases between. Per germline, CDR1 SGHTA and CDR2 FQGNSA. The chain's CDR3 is CASSLGISDGEQYF. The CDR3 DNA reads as TGTGCCAGCAGCTTAGGAATATCGGACGGCGAGCAGTACTTC. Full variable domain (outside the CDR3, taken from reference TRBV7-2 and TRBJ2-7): GAGVSQSPSNKVTEKGKDVELRCDPISGHTALYWYRQSLGQGLEFLIYFQGNSAPDKSGLPSDRFSAERTGGSVSTLTIQRTQQEDSAVYLCASSLGISDGEQYFGPGTRLTVT.

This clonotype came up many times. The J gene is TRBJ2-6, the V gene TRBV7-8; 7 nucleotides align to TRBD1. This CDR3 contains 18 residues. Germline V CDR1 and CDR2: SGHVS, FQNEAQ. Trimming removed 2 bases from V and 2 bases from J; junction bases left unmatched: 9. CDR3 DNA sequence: TGTGCCAGCAGCTTAAAGGCAGGGGGTGCGACTGGGGCCAACGTCCTGACTTTC. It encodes CASSLKAGGATGANVLTF.

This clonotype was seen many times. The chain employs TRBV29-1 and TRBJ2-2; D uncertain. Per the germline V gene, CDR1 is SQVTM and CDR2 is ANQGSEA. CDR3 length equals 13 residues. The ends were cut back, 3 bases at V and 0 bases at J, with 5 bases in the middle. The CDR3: CSVDSANTGELFF. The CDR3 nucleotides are TGCAGCGTTGACAGTGCGAACACCGGGGAGCTGTTTTTT.

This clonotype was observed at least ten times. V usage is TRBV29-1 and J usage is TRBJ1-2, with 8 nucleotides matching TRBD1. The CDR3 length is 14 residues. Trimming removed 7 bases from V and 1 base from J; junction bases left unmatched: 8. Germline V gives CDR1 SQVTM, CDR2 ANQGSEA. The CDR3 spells CSGAGGDLNYGYTF. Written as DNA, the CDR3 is TGCAGCGGGGCAGGGGGCGATCTTAACTATGGCTACACCTTC.

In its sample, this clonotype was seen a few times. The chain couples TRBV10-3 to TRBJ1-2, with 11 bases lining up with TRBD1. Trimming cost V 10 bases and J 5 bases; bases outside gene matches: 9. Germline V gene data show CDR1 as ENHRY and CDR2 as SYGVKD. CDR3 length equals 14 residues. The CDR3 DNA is TGTGCCAGCACCGACGGGACAGGGGGATATGGCTACACCTTC. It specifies CASTDGTGGYGYTF.

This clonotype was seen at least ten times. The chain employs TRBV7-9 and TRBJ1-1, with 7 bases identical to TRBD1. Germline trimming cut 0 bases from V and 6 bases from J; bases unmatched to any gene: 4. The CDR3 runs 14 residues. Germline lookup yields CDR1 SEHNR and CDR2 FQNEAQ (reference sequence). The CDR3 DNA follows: TGTGCCAGCAGCTTAGCAGGGGGCTCGGCTGAAGCTTTCTTT. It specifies CASSLAGGSAEAFF.

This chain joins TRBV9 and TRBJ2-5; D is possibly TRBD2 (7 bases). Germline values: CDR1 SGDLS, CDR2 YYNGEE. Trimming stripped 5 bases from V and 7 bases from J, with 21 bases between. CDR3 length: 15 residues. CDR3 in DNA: TGTGCCAGCAGTCAAGGGGGGGCAGCGAAAGGGACCCAGTACTTC. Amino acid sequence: CASSQGGAAKGTQYF.

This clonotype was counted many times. CDR3 region: CASSTGGLAGQPQHF. The CDR3 DNA is TGTGCCAGCAGTACAGGGGGCTTAGCGGGTCAGCCCCAGCATTTT. This chain joins TRBV2 and TRBJ1-5; 9 nucleotides line up with TRBD1. In germline, CDR1 is SNHLY, CDR2 FYNNEI. V lost 5 bases and J lost 6; bases outside the gene matches: 8. This CDR3 is 15 amino acids long. The variable domain in full, completed from reference TRBV2 and TRBJ1-5, reads EPEVTQTPSHQVTQMGQEVILRCVPISNHLYFYWYRQILGQKVEFLVSFYNNEISEKSEIFDDQFSVERPDGSNFTLKIRSTKLEDSAMYFCASSTGGLAGQPQHFGDGTRLSIL.

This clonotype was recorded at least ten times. The CDR3 spells CASSPASEKLFF. The DNA of the CDR3 is TGTGCCAGCAGTCCAGCAAGTGAAAAACTGTTTTTT. The chain uses TRBV12-3 or TRBV12-4 and TRBJ1-4; unclear D gene. Trimming removed 5 bases at V and 7 bases at J, with 8 bases between. CDR3 size: 12 residues.

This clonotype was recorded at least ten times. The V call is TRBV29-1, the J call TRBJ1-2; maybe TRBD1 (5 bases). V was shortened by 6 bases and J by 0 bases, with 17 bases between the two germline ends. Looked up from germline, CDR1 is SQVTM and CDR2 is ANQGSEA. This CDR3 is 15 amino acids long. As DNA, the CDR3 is TGCAGCGTGGCGGCAGACAGCGAATCTAACTATGGCTACACCTTC. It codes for CSVAADSESNYGYTF.

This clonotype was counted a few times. The CDR3 DNA is TGTGCCAGCAGCCCCAGCGGGGGCCCGATTACCTACGAGCAGTACTTC. Amino acid sequence: CASSPSGGPITYEQYF. This chain uses TRBV7-9 with TRBJ2-7; 8 bases align to TRBD2. V shed 5 bases and J 2 bases; nucleotides not matched to a gene: 11. The CDR3 contains 16 residues. CDR1 is SEHNR, CDR2 FQNEAQ, per germline (reference sequence).

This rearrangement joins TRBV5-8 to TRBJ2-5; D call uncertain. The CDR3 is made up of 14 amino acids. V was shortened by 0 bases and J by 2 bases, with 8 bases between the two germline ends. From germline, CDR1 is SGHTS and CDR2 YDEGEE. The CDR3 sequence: CASSLVQNQETQYF. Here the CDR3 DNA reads TGTGCCAGCAGCTTGGTTCAGAATCAAGAGACCCAGTACTTC.

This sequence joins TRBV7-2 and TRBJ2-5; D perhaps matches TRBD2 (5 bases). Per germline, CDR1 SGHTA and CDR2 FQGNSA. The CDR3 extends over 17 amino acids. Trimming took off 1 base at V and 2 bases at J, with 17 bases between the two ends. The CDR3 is CASSLVSRARGQETQYF. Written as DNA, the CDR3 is TGTGCCAGCAGCTTAGTTAGCCGGGCCCGCGGGCAAGAGACCCAGTACTTC.